This T cell receptor (beta chain) was sequenced during a study of blood T cell repertoires in COVID-19. V was cut by 10 bases and J by 5 bases, with 12 bases left in between. Germline V lookup: CDR1 MNHEY, CDR2 SVGAGI. The length of the CDR3 is 12 residues. The data were produced by immunoSEQ multiplex PCR, yet TCRdb's version contains in-frame clones alone and is incomplete. The sample records approximately 120,000 clones, more than 80% being singletons. The sequence came from a human donor in a cohort sampled during active COVID-19. Material: peripheral blood. V usage is TRBV6-5 and J usage is TRBJ2-1; no clear D. The CDR3 DNA reads TGTGCCACCCAGCGATGGGACAATGAGCAGTTCTTC. It is translated as CATQRWDNEQFF.